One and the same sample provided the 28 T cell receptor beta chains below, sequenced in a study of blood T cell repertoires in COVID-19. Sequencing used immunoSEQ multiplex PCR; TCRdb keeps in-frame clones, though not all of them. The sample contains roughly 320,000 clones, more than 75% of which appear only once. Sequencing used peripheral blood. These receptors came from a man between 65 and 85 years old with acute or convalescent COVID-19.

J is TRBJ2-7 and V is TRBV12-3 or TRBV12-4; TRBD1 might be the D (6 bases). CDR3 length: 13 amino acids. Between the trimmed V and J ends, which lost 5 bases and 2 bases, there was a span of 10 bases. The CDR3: CASSVTGPYEQYF. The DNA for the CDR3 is TGTGCCAGCAGTGTGACAGGACCCTACGAGCAGTACTTC.

The CDR3 region is CASKGQTGQETQYF. DNA for the CDR3: TGCGCCAGCAAAGGACAGACAGGACAAGAGACCCAGTACTTC. The genes are TRBV5-1 and TRBJ2-5; possibly TRBD1 for D (6 bases). The CDR3 is 14 amino acids. Germline loops: CDR1 SGHRS, CDR2 YFSETQ. Trimming stripped 6 bases from V and 2 bases from J, with 14 bases between.

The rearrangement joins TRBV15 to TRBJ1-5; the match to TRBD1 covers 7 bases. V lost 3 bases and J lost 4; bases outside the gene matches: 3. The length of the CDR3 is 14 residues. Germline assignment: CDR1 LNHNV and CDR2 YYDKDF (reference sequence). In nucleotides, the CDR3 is TGTGCCACCAGCAGGAGACAGGGTAATCAGCCCCAGCATTTT. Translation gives CATSRRQGNQPQHF. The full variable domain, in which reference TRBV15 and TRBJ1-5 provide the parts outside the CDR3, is DAMVIQNPRYQVTQFGKPVTLSCSQTLNHNVMYWYQQKSSQAPKLLFHYYDKDFNNEADTPDNFQSRRPNTSFCFLDIRSPGLGDTAMYLCATSRRQGNQPQHFGDGTRLSIL.

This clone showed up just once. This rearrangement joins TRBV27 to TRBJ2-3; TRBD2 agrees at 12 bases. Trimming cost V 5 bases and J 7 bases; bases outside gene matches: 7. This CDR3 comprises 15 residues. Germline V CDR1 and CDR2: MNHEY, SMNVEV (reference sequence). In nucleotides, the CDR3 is TGTGCCAGCAGTCTAGCGGGGGGGCCGTCATATACGCAGTATTTT. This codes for CASSLAGGPSYTQYF.

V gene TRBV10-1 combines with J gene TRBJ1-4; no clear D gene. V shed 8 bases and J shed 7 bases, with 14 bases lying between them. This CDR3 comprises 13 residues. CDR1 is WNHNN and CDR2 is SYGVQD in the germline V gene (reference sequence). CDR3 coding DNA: TGCGCCAGCTCCCGTGGGCCTGGTGAAAAACTGTTTTTT. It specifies CASSRGPGEKLFF.

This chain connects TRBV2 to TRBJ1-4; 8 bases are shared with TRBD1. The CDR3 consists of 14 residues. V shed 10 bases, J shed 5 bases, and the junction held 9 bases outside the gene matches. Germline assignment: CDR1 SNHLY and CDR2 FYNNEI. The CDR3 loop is CATTPGQENEKLFF. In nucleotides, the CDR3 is TGTGCCACAACACCGGGACAGGAGAATGAAAAACTGTTTTTT.

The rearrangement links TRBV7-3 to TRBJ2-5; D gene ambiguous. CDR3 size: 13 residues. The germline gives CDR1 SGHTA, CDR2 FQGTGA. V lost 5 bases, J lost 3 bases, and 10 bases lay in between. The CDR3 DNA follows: TGTGCCAGCAGCCGAGTCCGAGAAGAGACCCAGTACTTC. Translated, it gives CASSRVREETQYF.

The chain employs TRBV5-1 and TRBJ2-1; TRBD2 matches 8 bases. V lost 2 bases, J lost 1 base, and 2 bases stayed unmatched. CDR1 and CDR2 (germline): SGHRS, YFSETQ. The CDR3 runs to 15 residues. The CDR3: CASSLGGRSYNEQFF. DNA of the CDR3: TGCGCCAGCAGCTTAGGCGGGAGGTCCTACAATGAGCAGTTCTTC.

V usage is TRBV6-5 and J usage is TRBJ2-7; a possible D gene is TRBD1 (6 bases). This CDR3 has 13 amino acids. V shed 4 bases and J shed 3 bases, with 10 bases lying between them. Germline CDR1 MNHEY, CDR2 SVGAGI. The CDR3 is CASSSLQGYEQYF. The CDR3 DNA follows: TGTGCCAGCAGTTCCCTACAGGGCTACGAGCAGTACTTC.

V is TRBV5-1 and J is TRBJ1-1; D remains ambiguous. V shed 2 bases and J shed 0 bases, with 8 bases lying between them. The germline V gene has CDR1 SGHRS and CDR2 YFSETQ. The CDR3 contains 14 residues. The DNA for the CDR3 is TGCGCCAGCAGCTTAGTAGAGATGAACACTGAAGCTTTCTTT. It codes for CASSLVEMNTEAFF.

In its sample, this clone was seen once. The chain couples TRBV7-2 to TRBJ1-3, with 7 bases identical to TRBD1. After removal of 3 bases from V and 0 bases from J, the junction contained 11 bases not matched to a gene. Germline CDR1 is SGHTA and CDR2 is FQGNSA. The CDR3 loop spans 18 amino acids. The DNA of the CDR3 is TGTGCCAGCAGCTTCGACCTGAGACAGGGCCTCTCTGGAAACACCATATATTTT. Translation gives CASSFDLRQGLSGNTIYF.

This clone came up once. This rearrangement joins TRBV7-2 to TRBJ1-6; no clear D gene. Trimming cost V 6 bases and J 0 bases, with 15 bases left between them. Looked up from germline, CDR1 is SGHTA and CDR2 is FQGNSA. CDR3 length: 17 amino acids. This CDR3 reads CASSSRWEISYNSPLHF. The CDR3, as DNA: TGTGCCAGCAGTTCAAGATGGGAGATCTCCTATAATTCACCCCTCCACTTT.

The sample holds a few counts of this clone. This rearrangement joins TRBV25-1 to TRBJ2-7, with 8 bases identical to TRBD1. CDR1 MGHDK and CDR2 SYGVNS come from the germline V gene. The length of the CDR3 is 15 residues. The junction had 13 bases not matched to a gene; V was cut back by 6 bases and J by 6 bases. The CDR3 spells CASRTDRVPAGEQYF. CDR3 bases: TGTGCCAGCAGGACGGACAGGGTCCCGGCCGGCGAGCAGTACTTC.

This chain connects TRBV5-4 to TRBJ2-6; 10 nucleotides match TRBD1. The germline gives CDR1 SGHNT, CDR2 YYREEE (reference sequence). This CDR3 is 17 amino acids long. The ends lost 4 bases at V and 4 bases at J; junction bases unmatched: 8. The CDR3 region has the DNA TGTGCCAGCAGCCCAGGGACAGGGGTCTCCGGGGCCAACGTCCTGACTTTC. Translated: CASSPGTGVSGANVLTF.

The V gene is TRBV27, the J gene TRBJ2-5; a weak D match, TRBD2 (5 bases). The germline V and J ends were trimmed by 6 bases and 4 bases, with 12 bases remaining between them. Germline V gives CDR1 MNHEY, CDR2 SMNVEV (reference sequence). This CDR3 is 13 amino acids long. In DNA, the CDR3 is TGTGCCAGCAGACCCAGCGGCAGAGAGACCCAGTACTTC. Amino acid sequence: CASRPSGRETQYF.

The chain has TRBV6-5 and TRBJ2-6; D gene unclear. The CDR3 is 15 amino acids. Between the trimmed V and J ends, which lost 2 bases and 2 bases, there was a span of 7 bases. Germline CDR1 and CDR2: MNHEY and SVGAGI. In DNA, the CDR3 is TGTGCCAGCAGTTACCGCGGAGCTGGGGCCAACGTCCTGACTTTC. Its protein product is CASSYRGAGANVLTF.

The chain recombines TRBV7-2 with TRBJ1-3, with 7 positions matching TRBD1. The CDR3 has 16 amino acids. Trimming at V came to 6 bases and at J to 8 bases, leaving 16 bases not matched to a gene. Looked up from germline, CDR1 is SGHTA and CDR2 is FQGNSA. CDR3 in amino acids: CASRIEGQWSGDTIYF. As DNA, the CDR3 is TGTGCCAGCAGAATAGAGGGACAGTGGTCGGGAGACACCATATATTTT.

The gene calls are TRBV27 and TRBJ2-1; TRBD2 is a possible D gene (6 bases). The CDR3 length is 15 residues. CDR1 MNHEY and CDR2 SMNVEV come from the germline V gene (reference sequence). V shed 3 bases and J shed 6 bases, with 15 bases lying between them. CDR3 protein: CASSFASRRGNEQFF. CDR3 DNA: TGTGCCAGCAGTTTCGCTAGCCGGAGGGGCAATGAGCAGTTCTTC.

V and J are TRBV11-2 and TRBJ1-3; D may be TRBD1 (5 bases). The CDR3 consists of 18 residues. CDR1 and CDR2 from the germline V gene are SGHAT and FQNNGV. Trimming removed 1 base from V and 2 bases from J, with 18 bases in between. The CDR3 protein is CASSLARWGVSTGNTIYF. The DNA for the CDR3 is TGTGCCAGCAGCTTAGCCCGGTGGGGGGTTTCCACTGGAAACACCATATATTTT.

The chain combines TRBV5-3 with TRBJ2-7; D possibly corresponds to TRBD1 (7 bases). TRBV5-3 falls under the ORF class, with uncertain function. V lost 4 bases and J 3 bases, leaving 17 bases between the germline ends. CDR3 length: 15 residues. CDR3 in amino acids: CARSATGEADYEQYF. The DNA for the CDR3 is TGTGCCAGAAGCGCTACAGGGGAGGCGGACTACGAGCAGTACTTC.

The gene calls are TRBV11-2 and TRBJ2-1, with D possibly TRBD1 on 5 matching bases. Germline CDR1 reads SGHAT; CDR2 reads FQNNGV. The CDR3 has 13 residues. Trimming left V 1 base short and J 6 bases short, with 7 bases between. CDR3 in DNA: TGTGCCAGCAGCTTAGTAGGGGCCAATGAGCAGTTCTTC. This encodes CASSLVGANEQFF.

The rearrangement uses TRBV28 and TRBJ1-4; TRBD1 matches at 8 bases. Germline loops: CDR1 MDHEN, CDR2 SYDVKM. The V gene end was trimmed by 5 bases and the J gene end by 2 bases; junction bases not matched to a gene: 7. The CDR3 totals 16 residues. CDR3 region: CASSLRQGSTNEKLFF. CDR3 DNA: TGTGCCAGCAGTCTAAGACAGGGGAGCACTAATGAAAAACTGTTTTTT.

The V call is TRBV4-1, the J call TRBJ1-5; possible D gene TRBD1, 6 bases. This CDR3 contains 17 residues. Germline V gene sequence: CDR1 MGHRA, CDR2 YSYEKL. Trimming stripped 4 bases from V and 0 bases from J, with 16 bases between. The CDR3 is CASSRDKNFGSNQPQHF. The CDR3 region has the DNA TGCGCCAGCAGCCGGGACAAAAACTTCGGTAGCAATCAGCCCCAGCATTTT.

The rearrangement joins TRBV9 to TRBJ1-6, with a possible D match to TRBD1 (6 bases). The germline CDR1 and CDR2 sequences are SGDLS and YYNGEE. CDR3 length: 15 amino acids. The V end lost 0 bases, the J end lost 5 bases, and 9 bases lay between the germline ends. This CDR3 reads CASSVVSGDNSPLHF. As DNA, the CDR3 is TGTGCCAGCAGCGTAGTCTCAGGGGATAATTCACCCCTCCACTTT. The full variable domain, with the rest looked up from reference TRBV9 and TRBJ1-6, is DSGVTQTPKHLITATGQRVTLRCSPRSGDLSVYWYQQSLDQGLQFLIQYYNGEERAKGNILERFSAQQFPDLHSELNLSSLELGDSALYFCASSVVSGDNSPLHFGNGTRLTVT.

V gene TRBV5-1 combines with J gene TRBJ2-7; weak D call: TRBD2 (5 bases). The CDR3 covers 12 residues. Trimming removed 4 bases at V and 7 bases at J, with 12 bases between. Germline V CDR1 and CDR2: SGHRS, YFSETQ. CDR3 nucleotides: TGCGCCAGCAGCGAAGGACTGAGAGAGCAGTACTTC. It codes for CASSEGLREQYF.

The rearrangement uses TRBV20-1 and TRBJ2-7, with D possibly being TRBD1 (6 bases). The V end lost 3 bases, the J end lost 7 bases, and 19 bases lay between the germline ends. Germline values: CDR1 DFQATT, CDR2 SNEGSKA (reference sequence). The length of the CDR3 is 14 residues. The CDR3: CSASRAGVLGEQYF. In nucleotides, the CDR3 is TGCAGTGCTAGTAGGGCAGGGGTTCTGGGGGAGCAGTACTTC.

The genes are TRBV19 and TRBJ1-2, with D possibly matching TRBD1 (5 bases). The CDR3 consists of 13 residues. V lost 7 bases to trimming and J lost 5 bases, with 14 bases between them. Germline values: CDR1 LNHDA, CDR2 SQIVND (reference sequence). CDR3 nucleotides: TGTGCCAGTACCCAAACTCAGGGTTATGGCTACACCTTC. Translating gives CASTQTQGYGYTF.

Here the CDR3 DNA reads TGTGCCAGCAGTGAGGACAGGGACTACGAGCAGTACTTC. The encoded protein is CASSEDRDYEQYF. This sequence joins TRBV6-1 and TRBJ2-7, with 8 positions matching TRBD1. Trimming removed 3 bases from V and 3 bases from J; junction bases left unmatched: 1. The CDR3 extends over 13 amino acids. The germline V gene encodes CDR1 MNHNS and CDR2 SASEGT.